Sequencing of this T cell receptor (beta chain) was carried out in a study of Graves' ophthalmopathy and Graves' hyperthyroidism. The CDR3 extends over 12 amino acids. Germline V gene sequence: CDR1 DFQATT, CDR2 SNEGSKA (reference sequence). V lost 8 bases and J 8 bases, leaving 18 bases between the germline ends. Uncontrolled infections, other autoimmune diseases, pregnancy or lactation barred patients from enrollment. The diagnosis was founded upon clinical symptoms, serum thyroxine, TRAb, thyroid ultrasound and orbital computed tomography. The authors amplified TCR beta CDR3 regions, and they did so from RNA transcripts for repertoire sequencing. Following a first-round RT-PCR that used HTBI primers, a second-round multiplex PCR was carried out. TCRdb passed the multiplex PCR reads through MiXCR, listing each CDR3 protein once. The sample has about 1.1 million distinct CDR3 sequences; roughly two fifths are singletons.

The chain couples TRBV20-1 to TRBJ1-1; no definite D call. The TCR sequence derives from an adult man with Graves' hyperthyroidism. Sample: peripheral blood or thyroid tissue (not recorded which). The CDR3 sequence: CSIRTGNLEAFF. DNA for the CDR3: TGCAGTATCAGGACGGGAAACTTGGAAGCTTTCTTT.